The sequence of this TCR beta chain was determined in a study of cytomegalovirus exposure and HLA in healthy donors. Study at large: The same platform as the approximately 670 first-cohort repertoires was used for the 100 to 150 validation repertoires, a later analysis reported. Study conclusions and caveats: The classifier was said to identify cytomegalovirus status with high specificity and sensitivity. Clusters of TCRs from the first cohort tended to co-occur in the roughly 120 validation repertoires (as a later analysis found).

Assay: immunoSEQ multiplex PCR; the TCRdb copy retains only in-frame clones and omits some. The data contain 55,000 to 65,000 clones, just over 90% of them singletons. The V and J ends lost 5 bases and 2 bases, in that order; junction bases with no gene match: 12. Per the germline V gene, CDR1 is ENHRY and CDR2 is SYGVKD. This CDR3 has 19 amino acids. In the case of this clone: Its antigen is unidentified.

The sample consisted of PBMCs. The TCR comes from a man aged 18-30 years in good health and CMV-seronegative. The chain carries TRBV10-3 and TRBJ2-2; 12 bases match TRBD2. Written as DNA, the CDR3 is TGTGCCATCAGTTTTGGACTAGCGGGAATTAAAGGCAACACCGGGGAGCTGTTTTTT. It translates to CAISFGLAGIKGNTGELFF.